This TCR beta chain was profiled in a study of T cell repertoires in cytomegalovirus infection. Study in general: As its CMV epitopes, the study selected recently identified HLA-C-restricted and well-studied HLA-B-restricted targets. In public TCR beta signatures, there were indications of both CMV infection and matching HLA type. Broader study findings: Summed frequency of public TCR beta families distinguished CMV carriers with the relevant HLA. It was HLA-C-restricted CMV-specific TCR beta clonotypes that dominated the response ex vivo.

The V gene lost 3 bases and the J gene lost 3 bases, with 17 bases spanning the gap. Germline CDR1 is SEHNR and CDR2 is FQNEAQ (reference sequence). CDR3 length: 16 amino acids. In TCRdb, the reads were re-called with MiXCR into one record per CDR3 protein. This sample has roughly 990,000 distinct CDR3 sequences, with approximately 33% found just once. With regard to this clonotype: Antigen unknown.

Sequencing was performed on cultured CD8+ T cells from PBMCs, taken from culture after CMV antigen stimulation. The clonotype was recovered from a human donor in good health (CMV status not recorded). Some clones in this sample may be carry-over from other donors' samples. This chain joins TRBV7-9 and TRBJ1-1; TRBD1 is a possible D gene (6 bases). The CDR3 nucleotides are TGTGCCAGCAGCTTCCCTCCTCAGGGGAGGGACACTGAAGCTTTCTTT. Protein: CASSFPPQGRDTEAFF.